This TCR beta chain was sequenced in a study of vaccination and CD4 T cells after COVID-19 (dated by TCRdb to between 2020 and 2023). At the level of the whole study: Every convalescent patient had a positive nasal swab PCR test for SARS-CoV-2, with mild disease in 9 or 10 patients and severe disease in one. Six males and four females were included in the convalescent cohort, with two Hispanic individuals, seven Caucasians, two Asians and one multiracial person represented. Participants received two doses of either the Pfizer-BioNTech BNT162b2 vaccine (n=8) or the Moderna mRNA-1273 vaccine (n=2). Post-COVID blood samples from convalescent patients were collected a median of about 100 days after diagnosis, with a range of roughly 35 to 170 days. Post-vaccine blood samples were obtained a median of around 67 days after the second vaccine dose, with a range of about 12 to 241 days. For stimulating the cultures, overlapping spike peptide pools were used, derived from SARS-CoV-2 as well as from the common cold coronaviruses HCoV-NL63, HCoV-OC43 and HCoV-229E. In control cultures, a CEFX viral epitope pool was used as positive control, an HIV-1 Nef peptide pool was used as negative control, or no peptide was added. The spike-specific CD4+ TCR repertoire was compared before and after mRNA vaccination in approximately ten COVID-19 convalescent patients and a handful of infection-naive healthy vaccine recipients. Overall results and qualifications from the work: Of the vaccine-specific clones found in convalescent patients, nearly all (304 of 307) were mono-reactive for SARS-CoV-2 spike instead of being cross-reactive with common cold coronaviruses. Among the post-vaccine SARS-CoV-2-reactive clones in convalescent patients, a median around 86% showed up only after vaccination, which suggests vaccine-specific priming. The median count of SARS-CoV-2-reactive clonotypes went up from under 25 after infection to about 41 after vaccination, although the change was not significant. Only a relatively small number of convalescent patients were included in the study, and early timepoints following natural infection were not analyzed.

This specimen's treatment or condition label, interpreted: approximately nine-day PBMC culture with coronavirus spike peptide pools or control peptides (ViraFEST assay). The ViraFEST assay, used in the study, expanded antigen-specific T cells with peptide pools and then identified the expanded clonotypes through TCR sequencing. The convalescent patients' positive SARS-CoV-2 PCR tests were from March to December 2020, which was before the Alpha, Beta and Delta variants emerged in the United States. Each well held approximately 2 million PBMCs cultured in IMDM containing roughly 5.5% human AB serum and approximately 9.1 IU/ml IL-2, with 8 to 10 ug/ml peptide pools added. Half of the culture medium was replaced with fresh IL-2-containing medium on days 3 and 7. After approximately 10 days of culture, CD4+ T cells were isolated by negative selection using the EasySep CD4+ T cell isolation kit. Ficoll-Paque Plus gradient centrifugation was used to isolate PBMCs from whole blood, and the isolated PBMCs were then either used fresh or cryopreserved at -140C. Each culture condition was generally run in triplicate wells.

To prepare the library, PCR was applied. DNA from cultured CD4+ T cells was subjected to TCR sequencing with the Oncomine TCR Beta short-read assay at the Johns Hopkins FTIC core. The QIAamp micro DNA kit was used to extract genomic DNA from the cultured CD4+ T cells. Oncomine TCR Beta libraries made from cultured CD4+ T cells were pooled using unique dual indexes and sequenced on an Illumina iSeq 100. In the source study's methods: Non-productive sequences were filtered out, and CDR3s that did not start with C, did not end with F or W, or were shorter than 7 amino acids were discarded. The MANAFEST web application was used to identify antigen-specific clonotypes by comparing peptide-stimulated wells against reference wells and other culture wells. To be called positive, a clone needed an FDR below 0.05, an odds ratio above 5, and a productive frequency above 0.1% in at least two of three replicate wells. A clonotype counted as cross-reactive if it showed significant expansion both in the SARS-CoV-2 spike wells and in at least one common cold coronavirus spike condition. Using R version 3.6.1, CDR3 homology was evaluated through Levenshtein distances (stringdist) along with unrooted phylogenetic trees (ape). TCRdb reprocessing: public reads trimmed at Q25 with fastp, clones called with MiXCR, in-frame beta chains kept. Rows with a matching CDR3 protein are joined into one entry that keeps the most common DNA and genes. Here the V and J calls rest on TCRdb's processing, not on the authors' analysis. The sample data list fewer than 9,000 distinct CDR3 sequences, and 73% of these were observed just once. Clones ranked in the top ten supply 16% of the sample.

Regarding this clonotype: Its target antigen remains unknown. No per-base quality is available; no much larger clone lies one base away.

The clonotype comes from a human donor who had recovered from COVID-19. Sequenced input: CD4+ T cells from blood, cultured in vitro.

The CDR3 region has the sequence CASSEHNRYGYTF. In nucleotides, the sequence is TGTGCCAGCAGTGAACACAATAGGTATGGCTACACCTTC. The rearranged segments are TRBV28 and TRBJ1-2, with no confident D gene call. From cysteine to phenylalanine, the CDR3 is 13 amino acids long. The DNA shown is the 39-base CDR3, in frame from base 1. In the germline V gene, CDR1 corresponds to MDHEN and CDR2 to SYDVKM. Trimming costs V 5 bases and J 5 bases, and their ends lie 12 bases apart.